This T cell receptor (beta chain) was captured by sequencing in a study of blood T cells in healthy people across ages. Study details: There was about one barcoded beta molecule captured by template switching per two T cells. Findings and limits, study-wide: The unsorted PBMCs prevented any conclusive comparison of naive versus antigen-experienced cells. Naive T cell percentage showed a strong correlation with the diversity of TCR beta.

PCR was performed a second time for 7 to 11 cycles using a sample-barcoded 5' primer and a J-beta primer mix. TCRdb called the 5' RACE reads again in MiXCR, with one record for every CDR3 protein. The sample lists around 1,000,000 distinct CDR3 sequences; around two fifths were seen once. This clonotype has a handful of counts. Its specificity is not known. A single base separates this from a much larger clone, so it may be a read error. The source of this sequence is a man aged 18 to 29 in good health. The sample was blood.

The CDR3 loop reads CASSPLSGGANEQYF. The CDR3 bases are TGTGCCAGCAGTCCCCTTAGCGGGGGGGCGAATGAGCAGTACTTC. The gene calls are TRBV27 and TRBJ2-5; TRBD2 matches at 11 bases. Germline CDR1 and CDR2: MNHEY and SMNVEV (reference sequence). CDR3 length equals 15 residues. J was trimmed by 11 bases and V by 5 bases; bases with no gene match: 13.